Each of the 14 T cell receptor beta chains below was sequenced from the same sample in a study of cytomegalovirus exposure and HLA in healthy donors. The PCR used 60 Vbeta and 13 Jbeta primers. The data were produced by immunoSEQ multiplex PCR, yet TCRdb's version contains in-frame clones alone and is incomplete. Among 90,000 to 120,000 clones, roughly four fifths were seen once, and the ten largest hold around 2.1%. Sequenced: PBMCs. These receptors were taken from a man between 18 and 35 years old in good health and CMV-seronegative.

The chain links TRBV9 to TRBJ1-2, with 9 bases aligning to TRBD1. The junction had 8 bases not matched to a gene; V was cut back by 2 bases and J by 6 bases. Germline CDR1 is SGDLS and CDR2 is YYNGEE. This CDR3 is built from 15 residues. CDR3 nucleotides: TGTGCCAGCAGCGTTCGGGGGACAGGGAGGGATGGCTACACCTTC. Its translation: CASSVRGTGRDGYTF.

This clone was recorded a few times. The chain is built from TRBV28 and TRBJ2-7; 9 positions match TRBD1. Germline V gene lookup returns CDR1 MDHEN and CDR2 SYDVKM. The ends lost 5 bases at V and 5 bases at J; junction bases unmatched: 7. This CDR3 comprises 14 residues. CDR3 bases: TGTGCCAGCAGTCCGACAGGGGGTTGGGACGAGCAGTACTTC. It translates to CASSPTGGWDEQYF.

The chain combines TRBV6-4 with TRBJ1-6, with D possibly matching TRBD1 (5 bases). Germline CDR1 reads MRHNA; CDR2 reads SNTAGT. The CDR3 is 13 residues long. Trimming took 8 bases from V and 2 from J, leaving 7 bases between them. The CDR3 sequence: CASSTAYNSPLHF. The CDR3 DNA sequence: TGTGCCAGCTCGACAGCCTATAATTCACCCCTCCACTTT.

The J gene is TRBJ2-5, the V gene TRBV4-2; 11 bases line up with TRBD2. The J call is in doubt because the DNA end fits TRBJ2-7 better. Germline CDR1 is LGHNA and CDR2 is YNFKEQ. The CDR3 has 19 amino acids. This chain's CDR3 is CASSQDRVIAGGPSYEQYF. CDR3 in DNA: TGTGCCAGCAGCCAAGATAGGGTGATAGCGGGGGGGCCAAGCTACGAGCAGTACTTC.

The genes are TRBV29-1 and TRBJ2-7, with a tentative D call TRBD1 (6 bases). V shed 5 bases and J shed 2 bases, with 10 bases lying between them. Germline V CDR1 and CDR2: SQVTM, ANQGSEA. The CDR3 is 12 amino acids. CDR3: CSVPGTPYEQYF. CDR3 coding DNA: TGCAGCGTTCCCGGGACACCCTACGAGCAGTACTTC.

The chain uses TRBV18 and TRBJ2-7, with TRBD1 identical over 8 bases. The trim removed 6 bases at V and 6 bases at J, leaving 7 bases unmatched. Per germline, CDR1 KGHSH and CDR2 LQKENI. The CDR3 is 13 amino acids. The chain's CDR3 is CASSDRGWAEQYF. The DNA of the CDR3 is TGTGCCAGCTCCGACAGGGGCTGGGCCGAGCAGTACTTC.

This clone has only a few counts. V and J are TRBV6-5 and TRBJ2-2; no clear D. V shed 7 bases and J shed 3 bases, with 6 bases lying between them. The CDR3 totals 12 residues. Looked up from germline, CDR1 is MNHEY and CDR2 is SVGAGI. The CDR3 loop is CASKEYTGELFF. In DNA form, the CDR3 reads TGTGCCAGCAAAGAGTACACCGGGGAGCTGTTTTTT.

This chain links TRBV28 with TRBJ2-7, with a weak D call TRBD1 (6 bases). Germline CDR1 is MDHEN and CDR2 is SYDVKM. Trimming took 7 bases from V and 0 from J, leaving 10 bases between them. There are 13 residues in the CDR3. CDR3 DNA sequence: TGTGCCAGCACCCGGGACAACTCCTACGAGCAGTACTTC. Translated: CASTRDNSYEQYF.

This clone appeared a few times. The gene calls are TRBV19 and TRBJ2-3; the match to TRBD2 covers 13 bases. V shed 4 bases, J shed 2 bases, and the junction held 12 bases outside the gene matches. The germline V gene has CDR1 LNHDA and CDR2 SQIVND (reference sequence). The CDR3 has 19 amino acids. CDR3 coding DNA: TGTGCCAGTAGTACCTACCCCGGGACTAGCGGGGAGTTCACAGATACGCAGTATTTT. Translating gives CASSTYPGTSGEFTDTQYF.

This clone has just a few counts. The chain has TRBV6-6 and TRBJ1-3; D gene ambiguous. The V gene's germline CDR1 is MNHNY and CDR2 SVGAGI (reference sequence). The CDR3 consists of 11 residues. The V end lost 4 bases, the J end lost 5 bases, and 3 bases lay between the germline ends. As DNA, the CDR3 is TGTGCCAGCAGTTCCAGAAACACCATATATTTT. Its translation is CASSSRNTIYF.

The chain is built from TRBV15 and TRBJ1-5; D is uncertain. This CDR3 is built from 13 residues. The germline V gene encodes CDR1 LNHNV and CDR2 YYDKDF (reference sequence). Trimming removed 5 bases from V and 0 bases from J, with 5 bases in between. Here the CDR3 reads CATSGNSNQPQHF. CDR3 nucleotide sequence: TGTGCCACCAGCGGCAATAGCAATCAGCCCCAGCATTTT.

The chain combines TRBV4-3 with TRBJ1-4, with 8 bases matching TRBD1. Trimming cost V 4 bases and J 4 bases; bases outside gene matches: 8. CDR1 LGHNA and CDR2 YSLEER come from the germline V gene. This CDR3 has 16 amino acids. CDR3 in amino acids: CASSPWGQVDNEKLFF. The CDR3 DNA reads TGCGCCAGCAGCCCATGGGGACAGGTAGATAATGAAAAACTGTTTTTT.

The gene calls are TRBV19 and TRBJ2-2, with 8 bases identical to TRBD2. The CDR3 is made up of 16 amino acids. Trimming took 2 bases from V and 3 from J; bases not matched to a gene: 5. The V gene's germline CDR1 is LNHDA and CDR2 SQIVND (reference sequence). The CDR3: CASSIKTSVHTGELFF. CDR3 bases: TGTGCCAGTAGTATAAAGACTAGCGTGCACACCGGGGAGCTGTTTTTT.

The chain recombines TRBV6-6 with TRBJ2-7, with 7 bases lining up with TRBD1. Looked up from germline, CDR1 is MNHNY and CDR2 is SVGAGI (reference sequence). The V and J ends lost 5 bases and 2 bases, in that order; junction bases with no gene match: 6. The CDR3 spans 14 residues. The CDR3 region has the DNA TGTGCCAGCAGTCCCTACAGGGGACCCTACGAGCAGTACTTC. Encoded protein: CASSPYRGPYEQYF.